This T cell receptor (beta chain) was documented in a study of T cell repertoires in cytomegalovirus infection. Whole-study context: Matching HLA type and CMV infection were both indicated by public TCR beta signatures.

This clonotype was observed a handful of times. The antigen remains undetermined. Germline is not matched at one junction end, which may reflect a read error. General observations from the study: The ex vivo response showed dominance by HLA-C-restricted CMV-specific TCR beta clonotypes.

TCRdb re-analysed the reads in MiXCR, keeping a single row per CDR3 protein. The sample has hundreds of thousands of distinct CDR3 sequences, 20% to 25% seen once. The clonotype comes from a human donor in good health (CMV status not recorded). Some clones in this sample may be carry-over from other donors' samples. The sequenced sample consisted of CD8+ T cells from PBMCs.

Written as DNA, the CDR3 is TGTGCTAGCAGCTTACAGCTTTCCGGGAGAACTTACGCTTTCTTT. This codes for CASSLQLSGRTYAFF. The chain carries TRBV7-6 and TRBJ1-1, with D unclear. The CDR3 runs 15 residues. CDR1 is SGHVS and CDR2 is FNYEAQ in the germline V gene.